Shown below are 27 T cell receptor beta chains from a single sample sequenced in a study of blood T cell repertoires in COVID-19. Sequencing used immunoSEQ multiplex PCR; TCRdb keeps in-frame clones, though not all of them. Among about 160,000 clones listed, more than 65% were seen once. Sequenced: PBMCs or T cells enriched from blood (not recorded which). Receptors originate from a woman in her 40s with acute COVID-19.

The table lists this clone with a count of one. V and J are TRBV5-1 and TRBJ2-5; tentatively, D is TRBD1 (6 bases). CDR3 size: 14 residues. CDR1 is SGHRS, CDR2 YFSETQ, per germline. The ends were cut back, 3 bases at V and 0 bases at J, with 9 bases in the middle. The CDR3 sequence: CASSSRDNQETQYF. Written as DNA, the CDR3 is TGCGCCAGCAGCTCCCGGGACAACCAAGAGACCCAGTACTTC.

This chain joins TRBV19 and TRBJ1-3, with D perhaps TRBD1 (5 bases). Trimming removed 4 bases from V and 0 bases from J, with 10 bases in between. In germline, CDR1 is LNHDA, CDR2 SQIVND (reference sequence). The length of the CDR3 is 15 residues. CDR3 sequence reads: CASSTPGVSGNTIYF. The DNA of the CDR3 is TGTGCCAGTAGTACGCCGGGGGTCTCTGGAAACACCATATATTTT.

V gene TRBV6-5 combines with J gene TRBJ1-6; 11 bases fit TRBD1. The germline V gene has CDR1 MNHEY and CDR2 SVGAGI. CDR3 length: 14 residues. V gave up 7 bases and J gave up 7 bases; unmatched junction bases: 3. The CDR3 DNA is TGTGCCAGCACTAGGGACAGGGGGAATTCACCCCTCCACTTT. This encodes CASTRDRGNSPLHF.

The CDR3 spells CATTGTSGGYEQYF. The CDR3 nucleotides read TGTGCCACCACAGGGACTAGCGGTGGTTACGAGCAGTACTTC. The rearrangement joins TRBV6-6 to TRBJ2-7, with TRBD2 identical over 11 bases. J gave up 4 bases and V 10 bases, and 9 bases lay outside the gene matches. Germline loops: CDR1 MNHNY, CDR2 SVGAGI (reference sequence). CDR3 length: 14 amino acids.

Many counts were recorded for this clone. The chain combines TRBV28 with TRBJ2-7; a possible D gene is TRBD2 (5 bases). The V gene's germline CDR1 is MDHEN and CDR2 SYDVKM. CDR3 length: 16 amino acids. Trimming pared 6 bases from V and 2 bases from J, leaving 20 bases between. The CDR3 region is CASRGVERDITYEQYV. The CDR3 DNA reads as TGTGCCAGCAGGGGTGTTGAACGGGATATCACCTACGAGCAGTACGTC.

The rearrangement links TRBV30 to TRBJ2-7, with D maybe TRBD2 (5 bases). V dropped 4 bases and J dropped 4 bases, with 23 bases sitting between them. CDR1 and CDR2 (germline): GTSNPN, SVGIG (reference sequence). The CDR3 runs 16 residues. The CDR3 region has the DNA TGTGCCTGGATCCCGCGGGCGGCGCGGCTAGCTTACGAGCAGTACGTC. Its translation is CAWIPRAARLAYEQYV.

CDR3 residues: CASSGLFEVSDRGLDSNQPQHF. CDR3 sequence (DNA): TGTGCCAGCAGCGGATTGTTTGAAGTCTCCGACAGGGGGTTGGATAGCAATCAGCCCCAGCATTTT. The chain employs TRBV7-3 and TRBJ1-5, with 9 bases lining up with TRBD1. V was pared by 5 bases and J by 0 bases, with 23 bases of the junction left unmatched. Per the germline V gene, CDR1 is SGHTA and CDR2 is FQGTGA. The CDR3 sequence is 22 residues long.

The table lists this clone with many counts. The chain uses TRBV6-1 and TRBJ2-1, with 10 bases fitting TRBD2. Germline CDR1 and CDR2: MNHNS and SASEGT. V lost 1 base and J lost 4; bases outside the gene matches: 1. The CDR3 contains 15 residues. CDR3 nucleotides: TGTGCCAGCAGTGAAGAACTAGCGGGATACAATGAGCAGTTCTTC. Protein product: CASSEELAGYNEQFF.

This rearrangement joins TRBV7-9 to TRBJ1-3, with D possibly matching TRBD1 (5 bases). Trimming cost V 5 bases and J 0 bases, with 14 bases left between them. Germline V gives CDR1 SEHNR, CDR2 FQNEAQ (reference sequence). This CDR3 has 16 residues. In DNA form, the CDR3 reads TGTGCCAGCAGCCTTATGGCGGGGGACTCTGGAAACACCATATATTTT. Translation gives CASSLMAGDSGNTIYF. The entire variable domain, with the rest obtained from reference TRBV7-9 and TRBJ1-3, is as follows: DTGVSQNPRHKITKRGQNVTFRCDPISEHNRLYWYRQTLGQGPEFLTYFQNEAQLEKSRLLSDRFSAERPKGSFSTLEIQRTEQGDSAMYLCASSLMAGDSGNTIYFGEGSWLTVV.

This chain connects TRBV14 to TRBJ1-2; 8 bases line up with TRBD1. The germline gives CDR1 SGHDN, CDR2 FVKESK. With 5 bases clipped from V and 4 bases from J, the junction kept 3 bases outside the gene matches. The length of the CDR3 is 13 residues. CDR3 residues: CASSETGVYGYTF. CDR3 sequence (DNA): TGTGCCAGCAGCGAGACAGGGGTCTATGGCTACACCTTC.

V usage is TRBV24-1 and J usage is TRBJ2-3; 9 bases map to TRBD1. V dropped 6 bases and J dropped 0; count of bases not matched to a gene: 3. CDR3 size: 15 residues. Germline assignment: CDR1 KGHDR and CDR2 SFDVKD. The CDR3 bases are TGTGCCACCAGTTCCGGGACAGGGAGCACAGATACGCAGTATTTT. Translation gives CATSSGTGSTDTQYF.

V and J are TRBV20-1 and TRBJ1-2; a possible D gene is TRBD1 (5 bases). V was trimmed by 0 bases and J by 7 bases, leaving 6 bases between them. Germline V lookup: CDR1 DFQATT, CDR2 SNEGSKA (reference sequence). The CDR3 contains 11 residues. CDR3 sequence: CSAREGLGYTF. The CDR3 nucleotides are TGCAGTGCTAGAGAGGGGCTTGGCTACACCTTC.

The chain couples TRBV2 to TRBJ2-5, with TRBD2 identical over 7 bases. Germline CDR1 reads SNHLY; CDR2 reads FYNNEI. Losses at the gene ends were 6 bases for V and 5 bases for J; bases not matched to a gene: 12. The CDR3 totals 15 residues. The CDR3 region has the DNA TGTGCCAGCAGCCCGAGGGAGGGCGGCCCGGAGACCCAGTACTTC. It translates to CASSPREGGPETQYF.

This clone turned up a few times. The chain joins TRBV6-1 to TRBJ1-2, with 7 bases matching TRBD1. Trimming took 3 bases from V and 2 from J; bases not matched to a gene: 12. This CDR3 comprises 17 residues. Per germline, CDR1 MNHNS and CDR2 SASEGT. The CDR3 coding sequence is TGTGCCAGCAGTGATAACCTGAGGGGGCGAATCAACTATGGCTACACCTTC. Translated: CASSDNLRGRINYGYTF.

The rearrangement links TRBV12-3 or TRBV12-4 to TRBJ1-5, with TRBD1 as a possible D gene (5 bases). With 5 bases removed from V and 4 bases from J, the gap between germline ends came to 6 bases. This CDR3 spans 12 amino acids. The CDR3 loop is CASSKGNQPQHF. The CDR3 DNA reads as TGTGCCAGCAGTAAGGGGAATCAGCCCCAGCATTTT.

This chain connects TRBV3-1 (or the pseudogene TRBV3-2) to TRBJ1-5, with 9 bases lining up with TRBD1. Germline CDR1 is LGHDT and CDR2 is YNNKEL (reference sequence). This CDR3 is 17 amino acids long. J was trimmed by 6 bases and V by 0 bases; bases with no gene match: 9. The CDR3 reads CASSQEPGTGKGQPQHF. The CDR3 DNA reads TGTGCCAGCAGCCAAGAACCCGGGACAGGGAAGGGTCAGCCCCAGCATTTT.

J is TRBJ2-5 and V is TRBV19; possible D gene TRBD2, 6 bases. Germline-derived CDR1 and CDR2 are LNHDA and SQIVND (reference sequence). Between the trimmed V and J ends, which lost 1 base and 2 bases, there was a span of 8 bases. The CDR3 length is 14 residues. CDR3 bases: TGTGCCAGTAGTATAGCGGGAGTTCAAGAGACCCAGTACTTC. Translated, it gives CASSIAGVQETQYF.

This clone has more than one count but fewer than ten. The junction shows a germline mismatch at one end, possibly a read error. The CDR3 DNA reads as TGTGCCAGCAGCTTAGCGGGTGGGCAAGCCCATGACTTC. It yields the protein CASSLAGGQAHDF. This chain links TRBV7-9 with TRBJ2-7; no clear D gene. The CDR3 loop spans 13 amino acids. CDR1 and CDR2 (germline): SEHNR, FQNEAQ (reference sequence).

This clone has just one count. This rearrangement joins TRBV3-1 (or the pseudogene TRBV3-2) to TRBJ1-3; no firm D call. V lost 1 base, J lost 2 bases, and 9 bases lay in between. This CDR3 has 15 residues. Germline V gene lookup returns CDR1 LGHDT and CDR2 YNNKEL (reference sequence). The CDR3 protein is CASSQGPLAGNTIYF. The CDR3 coding sequence is TGTGCCAGCAGCCAAGGTCCCCTCGCTGGAAACACCATATATTTT.

The V gene is TRBV10-2, the J gene TRBJ2-5, with D possibly TRBD2 on 6 matching bases. CDR3 size: 16 residues. The germline gives CDR1 WSHSY, CDR2 SAAADI. V was trimmed by 0 bases and J by 1 base, leaving 12 bases between them. CDR3 protein: CASSESVGGGQETQYF. The CDR3 DNA sequence: TGCGCCAGCAGTGAGTCGGTGGGAGGAGGCCAAGAGACCCAGTACTTC.

The V call is TRBV5-6, the J call TRBJ2-2; the D gene is possibly TRBD1 (6 bases). The germline CDR1 and CDR2 sequences are SGHDT and YYEEEE. This CDR3 region has 15 residues. The V and J ends lost 1 base and 1 base respectively, with 8 bases between them. The CDR3 DNA reads TGTGCCAGCAGCTTGCCACAGGGGAACACCGGGGAGCTGTTTTTT. Translation gives CASSLPQGNTGELFF.

The chain joins TRBV3-1 (or the pseudogene TRBV3-2) to TRBJ2-7; 7 bases match TRBD1. The germline V gene has CDR1 LGHDT and CDR2 YNNKEL (reference sequence). The CDR3 length is 14 residues. V shed 4 bases and J 2 bases; nucleotides not matched to a gene: 5. The CDR3 nucleotides read TGTGCCAGCAGCCGGACAGGACAGACCTACGAGCAGTACTTC. Translating it yields CASSRTGQTYEQYF.

The chain links TRBV28 to TRBJ2-2, with D possibly matching TRBD2 (8 bases). The germline V gene encodes CDR1 MDHEN and CDR2 SYDVKM. Trimming took 2 bases from V and 5 from J, leaving 21 bases between them. The CDR3 runs 18 residues. The CDR3 nucleotides are TGTGCCAGCAGTTTAGTCATCCGGGGGGGACAGATAACCGGGGAGCTGTTTTTT. It encodes CASSLVIRGGQITGELFF.

The chain links TRBV11-3 to TRBJ2-1; TRBD2 matches at 9 bases. CDR3 length: 16 amino acids. Germline V CDR1 and CDR2: SGHNT, YENEEA. The junction had 7 bases not matched to a gene; V was cut back by 1 base and J by 6 bases. The CDR3 sequence is CASSLVYSGRGNEQFF. The CDR3 DNA reads TGTGCCAGCAGCTTAGTTTATAGCGGGAGAGGCAATGAGCAGTTCTTC.

V gene TRBV7-9 combines with J gene TRBJ2-3; a weak D match, TRBD1 (5 bases). Germline assignment: CDR1 SEHNR and CDR2 FQNEAQ (reference sequence). CDR3 length equals 17 residues. V dropped 6 bases and J dropped 3 bases, with 22 bases sitting between them. DNA for the CDR3: TGTGCCAGCAGTTATCCTGGGGCGCGCTTAGGGACAGATACGCAGTATTTT. It codes for CASSYPGARLGTDTQYF.

This rearrangement joins TRBV30 to TRBJ1-2, with 7 positions matching TRBD1. Germline V gene lookup returns CDR1 GTSNPN and CDR2 SVGIG (reference sequence). The CDR3 has 14 residues. With 4 bases clipped from V and 5 bases from J, the junction kept 10 bases outside the gene matches. This chain's CDR3 is CAWKRQGGEYGYTF. As DNA, the CDR3 is TGTGCCTGGAAACGACAGGGTGGGGAGTATGGCTACACCTTC. Variable domain in full (rest from reference TRBV30 and TRBJ1-2): SQTIHQWPATLVQPVGSPLSLECTVEGTSNPNLYWYRQAAGRGLQLLFYSVGIGQISSEVPQNLSASRPQDRQFILSSKKLLLSDSGFYLCAWKRQGGEYGYTFGSGTRLTVV.

The sample holds a few counts of this clone. J is TRBJ1-1 and V is TRBV29-1; possible D gene TRBD1, 6 bases. CDR1 SQVTM and CDR2 ANQGSEA come from the germline V gene. The CDR3 runs to 14 residues. Between the trimmed V and J ends, which lost 1 base and 4 bases, there was a span of 13 bases. CDR3: CSVEAPTGGTEAFF. CDR3 bases: TGCAGCGTTGAAGCCCCGACAGGCGGCACTGAAGCTTTCTTT.